The rows below give T cell receptor beta chains drawn from one sample of a study of response to subunit inactivated influenza vaccine. Each CDR3 protein is one row after TCRdb ran MiXCR on the RT-PCR reads. Of roughly 790,000 distinct CDR3 sequences in the sample, around 21% were seen once. The input for sequencing was PBMCs from blood, taken around 5 days after vaccination. The receptor set was obtained from a man aged 45-60 years who received an inactivated influenza vaccine. Each CDR3 is given with its conserved first and last residue.

cdr3_aa j_call v_call
CASSFGPGANTGELFF TRBJ2-2 TRBV7-7
CASSGNRGQGTQYF TRBJ2-3 TRBV7-8
CASSLATQETQYF TRBJ2-5 TRBV5-1
CASSLRDINSPLHF TRBJ1-6 TRBV5-1
CASSLGGLAGVYEQYF TRBJ2-7 TRBV5-1
CASSAQQNTEAFF TRBJ1-1 TRBV7-2
CASSLGWASSTDTQYF TRBJ2-3 TRBV7-2
CASSQGVSGQPQHF TRBJ1-5 TRBV6-1
CASTPIRRENEQFF TRBJ2-1 TRBV12-3/TRBV12-4
CASSYSGSSDRAYEQYF TRBJ2-7 TRBV6-2/TRBV6-3
CASSLAQARPYEQYF TRBJ2-7 TRBV11-1
CASSPTGTGDPYEQYF TRBJ2-7 TRBV18
CASSFEEVSWNTEAFF TRBJ1-1 TRBV28
CASAVLAGGHNEQFF TRBJ2-1 TRBV18
CASSLDSSDFYEQYF TRBJ2-7 TRBV5-1
CASSLGIKINTGELFF TRBJ2-2 TRBV7-9